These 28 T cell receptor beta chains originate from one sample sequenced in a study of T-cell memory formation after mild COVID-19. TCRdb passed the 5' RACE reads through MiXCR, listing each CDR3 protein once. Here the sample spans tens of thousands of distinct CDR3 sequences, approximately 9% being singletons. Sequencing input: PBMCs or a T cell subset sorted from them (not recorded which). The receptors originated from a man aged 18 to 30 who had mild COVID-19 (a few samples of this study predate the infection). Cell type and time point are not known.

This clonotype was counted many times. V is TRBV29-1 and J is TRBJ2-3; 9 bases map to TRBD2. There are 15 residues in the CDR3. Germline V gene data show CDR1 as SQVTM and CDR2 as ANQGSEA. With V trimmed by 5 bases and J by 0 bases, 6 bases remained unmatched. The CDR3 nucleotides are TGCAGCGTTTTCCTAGCGGGGTTTAGCACAGATACGCAGTATTTT. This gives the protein CSVFLAGFSTDTQYF.

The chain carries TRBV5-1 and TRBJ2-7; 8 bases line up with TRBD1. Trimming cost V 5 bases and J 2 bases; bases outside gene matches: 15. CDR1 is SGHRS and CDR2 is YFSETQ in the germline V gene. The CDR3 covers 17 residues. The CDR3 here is CASSTTIQGAGTYEQYF. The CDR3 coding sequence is TGCGCCAGCAGTACTACAATTCAGGGGGCCGGGACCTACGAGCAGTACTTC.

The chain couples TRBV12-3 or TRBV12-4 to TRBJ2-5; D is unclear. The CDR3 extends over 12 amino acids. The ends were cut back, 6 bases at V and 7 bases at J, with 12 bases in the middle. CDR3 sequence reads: CASRVSDGTQYF. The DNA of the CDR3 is TGTGCCAGCAGGGTTTCGGATGGGACCCAGTACTTC.

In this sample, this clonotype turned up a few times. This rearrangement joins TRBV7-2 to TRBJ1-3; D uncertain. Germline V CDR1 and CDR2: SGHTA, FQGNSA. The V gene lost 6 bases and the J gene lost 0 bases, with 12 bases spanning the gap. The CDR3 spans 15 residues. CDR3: CASSSTANSGNTIYF. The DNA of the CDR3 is TGTGCCAGCAGTTCGACCGCAAACTCTGGAAACACCATATATTTT.

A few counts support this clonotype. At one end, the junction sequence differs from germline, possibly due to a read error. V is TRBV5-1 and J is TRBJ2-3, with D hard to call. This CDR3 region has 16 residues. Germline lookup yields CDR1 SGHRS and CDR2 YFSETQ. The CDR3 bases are TGCGCCAGCAGTTTGGGGTCGGCGGTGAGCACAGATACGCAGTATTTT. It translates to CASSLGSAVSTDTQYF.

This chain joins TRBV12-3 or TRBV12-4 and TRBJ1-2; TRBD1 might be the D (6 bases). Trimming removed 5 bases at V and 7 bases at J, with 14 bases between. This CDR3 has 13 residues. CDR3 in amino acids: CASSTGTRSGYTF. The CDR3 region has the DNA TGTGCCAGCAGTACCGGGACACGGTCTGGCTACACCTTC.

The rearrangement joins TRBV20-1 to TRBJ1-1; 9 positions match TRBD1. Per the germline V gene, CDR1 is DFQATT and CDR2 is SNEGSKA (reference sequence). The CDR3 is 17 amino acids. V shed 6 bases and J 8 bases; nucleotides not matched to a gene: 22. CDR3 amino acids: CSAPGIQGQGINREAFF. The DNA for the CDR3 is TGCAGTGCCCCGGGCATCCAGGGACAGGGAATAAATCGGGAAGCTTTCTTT.

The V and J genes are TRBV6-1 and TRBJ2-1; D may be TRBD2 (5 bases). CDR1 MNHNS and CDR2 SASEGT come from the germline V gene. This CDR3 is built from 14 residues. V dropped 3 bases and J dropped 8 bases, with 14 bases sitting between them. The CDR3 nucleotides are TGTGCCAGCAGTGATTTCGGGCCGAGGGATGAGCAGTTCTTC. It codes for CASSDFGPRDEQFF.

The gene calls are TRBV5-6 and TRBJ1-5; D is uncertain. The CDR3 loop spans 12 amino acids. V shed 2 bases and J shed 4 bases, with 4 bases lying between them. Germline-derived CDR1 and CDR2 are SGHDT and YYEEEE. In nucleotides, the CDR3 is TGTGCCAGCAGCTTTTTGAATCAGCCCCAGCATTTT. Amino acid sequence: CASSFLNQPQHF.

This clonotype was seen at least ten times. For the CDR3, the DNA is TGTGCCACCAGTGATTCGTACCAAGAGACCCAGTACTTC. Protein: CATSDSYQETQYF. The chain employs TRBV24-1 and TRBJ2-5, with D uncertain. This CDR3 is built from 13 residues. Germline V gene data show CDR1 as KGHDR and CDR2 as SFDVKD. Trimming shortened V by 2 bases and J by 0 bases, and 3 bases separated the two germline ends.

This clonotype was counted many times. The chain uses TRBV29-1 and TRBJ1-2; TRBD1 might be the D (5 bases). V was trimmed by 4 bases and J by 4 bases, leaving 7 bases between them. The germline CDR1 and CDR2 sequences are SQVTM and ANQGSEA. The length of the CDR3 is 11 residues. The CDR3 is CSVVDTYGYTF. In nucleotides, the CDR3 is TGCAGCGTTGTGGACACCTATGGCTACACCTTC.

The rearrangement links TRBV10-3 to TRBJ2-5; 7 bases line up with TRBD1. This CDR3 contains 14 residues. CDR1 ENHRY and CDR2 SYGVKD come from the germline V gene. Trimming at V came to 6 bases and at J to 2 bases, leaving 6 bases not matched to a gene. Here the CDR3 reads CAIRERTGQETQYF. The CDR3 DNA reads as TGTGCCATCAGGGAACGGACAGGTCAAGAGACCCAGTACTTC.

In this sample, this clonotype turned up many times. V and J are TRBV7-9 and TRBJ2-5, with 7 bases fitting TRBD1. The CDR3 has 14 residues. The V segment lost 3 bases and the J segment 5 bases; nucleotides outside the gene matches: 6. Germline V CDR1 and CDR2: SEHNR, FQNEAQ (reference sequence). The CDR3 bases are TGTGCCAGCAGCTTGATGGGACAGACGGAGACCCAGTACTTC. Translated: CASSLMGQTETQYF. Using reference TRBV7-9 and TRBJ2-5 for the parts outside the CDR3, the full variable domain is DTGVSQNPRHKITKRGQNVTFRCDPISEHNRLYWYRQTLGQGPEFLTYFQNEAQLEKSRLLSDRFSAERPKGSFSTLEIQRTEQGDSAMYLCASSLMGQTETQYFGPGTRLLVL.

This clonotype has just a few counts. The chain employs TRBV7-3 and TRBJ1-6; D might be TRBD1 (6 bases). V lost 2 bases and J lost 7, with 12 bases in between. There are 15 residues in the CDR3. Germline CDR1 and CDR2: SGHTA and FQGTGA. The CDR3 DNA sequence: TGTGCCAGCAGCTTAGAGGGACATTCCAATTCACCCCTCCACTTT. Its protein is CASSLEGHSNSPLHF.

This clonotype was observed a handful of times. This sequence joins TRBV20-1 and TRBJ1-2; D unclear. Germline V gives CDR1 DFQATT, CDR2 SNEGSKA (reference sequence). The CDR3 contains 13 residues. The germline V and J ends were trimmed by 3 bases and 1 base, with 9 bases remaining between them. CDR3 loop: CSASIILNYGYTF. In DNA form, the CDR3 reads TGCAGTGCTAGCATTATTCTTAACTATGGCTACACCTTC.

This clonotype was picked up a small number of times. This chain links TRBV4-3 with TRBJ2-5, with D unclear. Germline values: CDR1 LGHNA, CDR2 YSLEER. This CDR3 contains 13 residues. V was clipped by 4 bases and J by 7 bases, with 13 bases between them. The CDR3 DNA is TGCGCCAGCAGCCTTACCGATTCGGGGACCCAGTACTTC. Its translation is CASSLTDSGTQYF.

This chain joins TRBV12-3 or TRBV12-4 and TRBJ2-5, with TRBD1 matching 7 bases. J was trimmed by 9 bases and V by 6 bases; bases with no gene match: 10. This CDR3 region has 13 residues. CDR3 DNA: TGTGCCAGCAGCGGAGACAGGGCCGGGGCCCAGTACTTC. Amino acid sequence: CASSGDRAGAQYF.

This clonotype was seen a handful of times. CDR3 region: CASSSDRPRDTQYF. CDR3 sequence (DNA): TGCGCCAGCAGCTCGGACAGGCCCCGGGATACGCAGTATTTT. The rearrangement uses TRBV5-1 and TRBJ2-3, with TRBD1 identical over 7 bases. The CDR3 has 14 residues. CDR1 and CDR2 from the germline V gene are SGHRS and YFSETQ. Trimming at V came to 3 bases and at J to 6 bases, leaving 7 bases not matched to a gene.

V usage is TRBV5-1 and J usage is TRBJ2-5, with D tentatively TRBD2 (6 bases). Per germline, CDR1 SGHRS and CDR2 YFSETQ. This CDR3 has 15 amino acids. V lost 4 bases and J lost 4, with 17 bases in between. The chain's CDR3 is CASSPGSTAGETQYF. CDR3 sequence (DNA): TGCGCCAGCAGCCCGGGAAGTACAGCGGGAGAGACCCAGTACTTC.

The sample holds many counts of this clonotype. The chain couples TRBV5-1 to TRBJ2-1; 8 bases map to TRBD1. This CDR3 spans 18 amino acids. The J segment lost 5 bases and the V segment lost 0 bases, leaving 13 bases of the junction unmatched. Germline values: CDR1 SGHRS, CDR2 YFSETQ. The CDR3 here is CASSLATGPGQANNEQFF. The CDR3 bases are TGCGCCAGCAGCTTGGCCACGGGGCCGGGACAGGCGAACAATGAGCAGTTCTTC.

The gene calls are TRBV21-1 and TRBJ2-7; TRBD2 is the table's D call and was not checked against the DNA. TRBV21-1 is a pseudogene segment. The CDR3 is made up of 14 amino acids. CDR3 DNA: TGTGCCAGCAGCAAAGGGCAGGGAGTCGGCGAGCAGTACGTC. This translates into CASSKGQGVGEQYV.

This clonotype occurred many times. For the CDR3, the DNA is TGCGCCAGCAGCTTGGGACAGGGGAGCAATGAAAAACTGTTTTTT. Translation gives CASSLGQGSNEKLFF. This chain connects TRBV5-1 to TRBJ1-4; TRBD1 matches at 8 bases. The V gene's germline CDR1 is SGHRS and CDR2 YFSETQ. CDR3 length: 15 residues. The V and J ends lost 0 bases and 5 bases, in that order; junction bases with no gene match: 3.

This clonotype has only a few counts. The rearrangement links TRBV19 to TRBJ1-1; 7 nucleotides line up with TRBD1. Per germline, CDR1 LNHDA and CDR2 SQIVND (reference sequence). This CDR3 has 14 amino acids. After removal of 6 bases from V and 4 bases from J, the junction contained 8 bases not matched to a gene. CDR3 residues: CASSRDREGTEAFF. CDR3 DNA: TGTGCCAGTAGCCGCGACAGGGAGGGCACTGAAGCTTTCTTT.

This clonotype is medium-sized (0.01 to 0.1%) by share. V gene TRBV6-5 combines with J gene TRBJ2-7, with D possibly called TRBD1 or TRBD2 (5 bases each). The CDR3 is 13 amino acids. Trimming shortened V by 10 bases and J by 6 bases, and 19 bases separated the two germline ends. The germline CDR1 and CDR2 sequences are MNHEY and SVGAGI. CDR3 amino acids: CATSRDGLGEQYV. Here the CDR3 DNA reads TGTGCCACTAGCCGGGACGGATTGGGCGAGCAGTACGTC.

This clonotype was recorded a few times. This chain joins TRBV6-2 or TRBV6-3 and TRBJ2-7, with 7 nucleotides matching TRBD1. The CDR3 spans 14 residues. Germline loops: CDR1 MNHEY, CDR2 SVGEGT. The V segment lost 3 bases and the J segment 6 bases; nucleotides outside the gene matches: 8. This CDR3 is CASSYGRDRGEQYV. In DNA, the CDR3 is TGTGCCAGCAGTTATGGTCGGGACAGAGGCGAGCAGTACGTC.

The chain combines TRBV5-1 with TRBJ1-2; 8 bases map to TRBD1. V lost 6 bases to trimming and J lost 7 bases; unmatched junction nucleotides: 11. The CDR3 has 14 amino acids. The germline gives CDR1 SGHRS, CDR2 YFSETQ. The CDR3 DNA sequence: TGCGCCAGCAAGGTTTCGGCAGGGGGCGGTGGCTACACCTTC. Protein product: CASKVSAGGGGYTF.

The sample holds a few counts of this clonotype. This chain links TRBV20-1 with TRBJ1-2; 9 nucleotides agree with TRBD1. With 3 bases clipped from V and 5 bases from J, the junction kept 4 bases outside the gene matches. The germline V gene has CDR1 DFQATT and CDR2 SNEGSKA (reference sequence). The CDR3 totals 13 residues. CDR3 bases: TGCAGTGCTAGGGGACAGGGTAGTTATGGCTACACCTTC. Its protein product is CSARGQGSYGYTF.

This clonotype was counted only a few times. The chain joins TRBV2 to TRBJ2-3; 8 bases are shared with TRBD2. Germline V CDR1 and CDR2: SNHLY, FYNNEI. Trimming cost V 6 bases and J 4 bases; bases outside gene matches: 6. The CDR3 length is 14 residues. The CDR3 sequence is CASRSRGGSDTQYF. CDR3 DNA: TGTGCCAGCAGATCTCGGGGGGGCTCAGATACGCAGTATTTT.